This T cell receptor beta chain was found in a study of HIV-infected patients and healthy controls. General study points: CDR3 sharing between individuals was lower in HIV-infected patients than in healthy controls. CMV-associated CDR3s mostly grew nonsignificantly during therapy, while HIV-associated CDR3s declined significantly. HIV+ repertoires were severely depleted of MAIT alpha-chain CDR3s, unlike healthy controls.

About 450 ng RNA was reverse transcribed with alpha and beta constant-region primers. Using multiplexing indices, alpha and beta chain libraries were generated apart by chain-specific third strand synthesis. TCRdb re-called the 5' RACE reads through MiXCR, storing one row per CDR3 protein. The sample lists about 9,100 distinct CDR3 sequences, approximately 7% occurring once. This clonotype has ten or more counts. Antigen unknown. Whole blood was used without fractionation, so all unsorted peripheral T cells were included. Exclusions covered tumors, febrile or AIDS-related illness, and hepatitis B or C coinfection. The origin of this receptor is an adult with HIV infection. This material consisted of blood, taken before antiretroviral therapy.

The CDR3 coding sequence is TGCGCCAGCAGAGAGGGAACGAACACCGGGGAGCTGTTTTTT. Amino acid sequence: CASREGTNTGELFF. The chain couples TRBV5-1 to TRBJ2-2; D perhaps matches TRBD2 (5 bases). The CDR3 has 14 amino acids. The ends were cut back, 5 bases at V and 0 bases at J, with 8 bases in the middle. Per germline, CDR1 SGHRS and CDR2 YFSETQ.